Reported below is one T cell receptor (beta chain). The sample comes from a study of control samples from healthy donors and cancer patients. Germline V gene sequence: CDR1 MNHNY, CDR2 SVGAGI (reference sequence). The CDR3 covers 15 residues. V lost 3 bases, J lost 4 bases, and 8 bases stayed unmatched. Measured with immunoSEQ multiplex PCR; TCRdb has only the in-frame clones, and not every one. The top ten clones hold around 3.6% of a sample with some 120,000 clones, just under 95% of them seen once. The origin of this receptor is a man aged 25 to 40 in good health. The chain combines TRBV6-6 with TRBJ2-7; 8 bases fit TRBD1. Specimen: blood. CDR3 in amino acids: CASSYSGGGSYEQYF. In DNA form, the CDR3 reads TGTGCCAGCAGTTATTCAGGGGGCGGTTCATACGAGCAGTACTTC.